One sample yielded the 30 T cell receptor beta chains listed below, sequenced in a study of early T cells in non-severe SARS-CoV-2 infection. One entry per CDR3 protein, called by TCRdb with MiXCR from the 5' RACE reads. The table lists about 79,000 distinct CDR3 sequences, less than 15% of them singletons, with 6% in the top ten. The sample was whole blood. Receptors were obtained from an adult who was a healthcare worker with PCR-confirmed SARS-CoV-2 infection or an uninfected control (not recorded which).

This clonotype was counted at least ten times. The chain couples TRBV11-1 to TRBJ2-5; D is uncertain. V lost 1 base and J 5 bases, leaving 11 bases between the germline ends. In germline, CDR1 is SGHAT, CDR2 FQDESV (reference sequence). The CDR3 has 14 residues. The CDR3 DNA is TGTGCCAGCAGCTTAGATCGCAATCTGGAGACCCAGTACTTC. Protein product: CASSLDRNLETQYF.

The CDR3: CASSFYGSRDQPQHF. The CDR3 nucleotides are TGTGCCAGCAGTTTCTACGGTTCTCGGGACCAGCCCCAGCATTTT. V gene TRBV28 combines with J gene TRBJ1-5, with D perhaps TRBD1 (5 bases). The CDR3 runs 15 residues. The germline V gene has CDR1 MDHEN and CDR2 SYDVKM. V lost 3 bases and J 7 bases, leaving 16 bases between the germline ends.

The chain employs TRBV20-1 and TRBJ2-3, with a weak D call TRBD2 (5 bases). CDR3 length: 14 residues. Trimming took off 5 bases at V and 2 bases at J, with 14 bases between the two ends. The germline V gene has CDR1 DFQATT and CDR2 SNEGSKA (reference sequence). The CDR3 sequence: CSAGGLPHTDTQYF. The CDR3 DNA reads as TGCAGTGCTGGAGGACTCCCGCACACAGATACGCAGTATTTT.

The table lists this clonotype with a few counts. At one end, the junction sequence differs from germline, possibly due to a read error. The CDR3 spells CASSLTLYTEAFF. Here the CDR3 DNA reads TGTGCCAGCAGCCTAACACTGTACACTGAAGCTTTCTTT. The chain has TRBV7-3 and TRBJ1-1, with unresolved D. This CDR3 has 13 amino acids. Germline CDR1 and CDR2: SGHTA and FQGTGA. Full variable domain (missing parts from reference TRBV7-3 and TRBJ1-1): GAGVSQTPSNKVTEKGKYVELRCDPISGHTALYWYRQSLGQGPEFLIYFQGTGAADDSGLPNDRFFAVRPEGSVSTLKIQRTERGDSAVYLCASSLTLYTEAFFGQGTRLTVV.

This clonotype came up once. The CDR3 here is CSARDPVGGPNEQFF. CDR3 bases: TGCAGTGCTAGAGATCCCGTCGGGGGCCCCAATGAGCAGTTCTTC. This chain connects TRBV20-1 to TRBJ2-1; D possibly uses TRBD1 or TRBD2 (6 bases each). Between the trimmed V and J ends, which lost 0 bases and 6 bases, there was a span of 15 bases. The germline V gene has CDR1 DFQATT and CDR2 SNEGSKA (reference sequence). This CDR3 has 15 amino acids.

This clonotype was counted ten times or more. The chain is built from TRBV13 and TRBJ2-1; 8 bases map to TRBD2. V was clipped by 0 bases and J by 7 bases; unmatched bases: 2. Germline V lookup: CDR1 PRHDT, CDR2 FYEKMQ (reference sequence). The CDR3 has 14 residues. CDR3 DNA: TGTGCCAGCAGCTTAGGCCTAGCGGGTAATGAGCAGTTCTTC. Translating it yields CASSLGLAGNEQFF.

Ten or more counts support this clonotype. CDR3 amino acids: CASSRGEVPEAFF. In nucleotides, the CDR3 is TGTGCCAGCTCTCGGGGAGAGGTTCCTGAAGCTTTCTTT. The chain couples TRBV18 to TRBJ1-1; D unclear. Per germline, CDR1 KGHSH and CDR2 LQKENI. The CDR3 loop spans 13 amino acids. V was pared by 6 bases and J by 6 bases, with 14 bases between.

V usage is TRBV11-1 and J usage is TRBJ1-1; 7 bases are shared with TRBD1. Per the germline V gene, CDR1 is SGHAT and CDR2 is FQDESV (reference sequence). The J segment lost 12 bases and the V segment lost 6 bases, leaving 13 bases of the junction unmatched. The CDR3 covers 13 residues. The CDR3 protein is CASRLGTAGRPFF. CDR3 DNA sequence: TGTGCCAGCAGACTTGGGACAGCGGGTAGGCCTTTCTTT.

The chain joins TRBV6-5 to TRBJ2-3; TRBD2 agrees at 12 bases. CDR1 and CDR2 from the germline V gene are MNHEY and SVGAGI. The V gene end was trimmed by 5 bases and the J gene end by 2 bases; junction bases not matched to a gene: 8. The CDR3 is made up of 17 amino acids. CDR3 amino acids: CASSHGTSGPYTDTQYF. The DNA for the CDR3 is TGTGCCAGCAGTCACGGGACTAGCGGGCCTTACACAGATACGCAGTATTTT.

This clonotype came up a few times. V is TRBV5-1 and J is TRBJ1-1; possible D gene TRBD1, 6 bases. Germline CDR1 reads SGHRS; CDR2 reads YFSETQ. V was clipped by 7 bases and J by 1 base, with 14 bases between them. The CDR3 consists of 14 residues. The CDR3 spells CASHRTASNTEAFF. Here the CDR3 DNA reads TGCGCCAGCCACAGGACAGCTTCGAACACTGAAGCTTTCTTT.

This clonotype occurred many times. The CDR3: CASSRHIRGDTQYF. As DNA, the CDR3 is TGTGCCAGCAGTCGACATATCCGAGGAGATACGCAGTATTTT. The chain combines TRBV6-5 with TRBJ2-3; D remains unclear. This CDR3 region has 14 residues. The ends were cut back, 5 bases at V and 5 bases at J, with 14 bases in the middle. Germline CDR1 is MNHEY and CDR2 is SVGAGI.

This clonotype was seen many times. J is TRBJ2-3 and V is TRBV7-3; D gene uncertain. This CDR3 comprises 16 residues. Germline V gene lookup returns CDR1 SGHTA and CDR2 FQGTGA. V lost 5 bases and J 0 bases, leaving 15 bases between the germline ends. CDR3 bases: TGTGCCAGCAGCCCAGCCCCCCTGACAAGCACAGATACGCAGTATTTT. Translation gives CASSPAPLTSTDTQYF.

At least ten counts were recorded for this clonotype. The chain has TRBV5-1 and TRBJ2-1; D assignment may be TRBD1 or TRBD2 (6 bases each). With 6 bases removed from V and 0 bases from J, the gap between germline ends came to 13 bases. The CDR3 length is 15 residues. CDR1 SGHRS and CDR2 YFSETQ come from the germline V gene. The CDR3 loop is CASTQGGSSYNEQFF. CDR3 DNA: TGCGCCAGCACCCAAGGGGGGAGCTCCTACAATGAGCAGTTCTTC.

The V call is TRBV6-1, the J call TRBJ2-3; a weak D match, TRBD2 (6 bases). There are 11 residues in the CDR3. Germline-derived CDR1 and CDR2 are MNHNS and SASEGT. Trimming left V 10 bases short and J 4 bases short, with 9 bases between. The CDR3 loop reads CAIWGADTQYF. DNA of the CDR3: TGTGCCATCTGGGGGGCAGATACGCAGTATTTT.

This clonotype showed up many times. This chain links TRBV7-9 with TRBJ2-5; no clear D gene. CDR1 is SEHNR and CDR2 is FQNEAQ in the germline V gene (reference sequence). The CDR3 loop spans 12 amino acids. V lost 8 bases and J 5 bases, leaving 12 bases between the germline ends. The CDR3 DNA follows: TGTGCCAGCGGAGCCAGTAGGGAGACCCAGTACTTC. Its protein is CASGASRETQYF.

Only a few counts were recorded for this clonotype. The chain joins TRBV7-2 to TRBJ2-3; the D call may be TRBD1 or TRBD2 (6 bases each). Germline lookup yields CDR1 SGHTA and CDR2 FQGNSA. The CDR3 runs 14 residues. V was trimmed by 5 bases and J by 1 base, leaving 10 bases between them. The CDR3 loop is CASSQGRRTDTQYF. For the CDR3, the DNA is TGTGCCAGCAGCCAGGGGAGGCGCACAGATACGCAGTATTTT.

This chain connects TRBV27 to TRBJ2-3; D is unclear. The CDR3 has 13 amino acids. Trimming removed 0 bases from V and 5 bases from J, with 6 bases in between. Germline V gene lookup returns CDR1 MNHEY and CDR2 SMNVEV (reference sequence). DNA of the CDR3: TGTGCCAGCAGTTTATCAGGCGAAGATACGCAGTATTTT. It encodes CASSLSGEDTQYF.

This chain's CDR3 is CSAQGQGLQYF. DNA of the CDR3: TGCAGCGCCCAGGGACAGGGGTTGCAGTACTTC. This chain uses TRBV29-1 with TRBJ2-7; TRBD1 aligns across 10 bases. V was clipped by 7 bases and J by 9 bases; unmatched bases: 6. CDR3 size: 11 residues. Germline V gives CDR1 SQVTM, CDR2 ANQGSEA.

V is TRBV7-3 and J is TRBJ2-3; D is undetermined. The V gene's germline CDR1 is SGHTA and CDR2 FQGTGA. The V gene lost 6 bases and the J gene lost 2 bases, with 12 bases spanning the gap. This CDR3 contains 14 residues. CDR3 sequence: CASSRTGSTDTQYF. The CDR3 DNA reads as TGTGCCAGCAGTCGGACGGGCTCCACAGATACGCAGTATTTT.

The V and J genes are TRBV20-1 and TRBJ2-2, with D possibly matching TRBD2 (7 bases). This CDR3 region has 14 residues. Trimming removed 3 bases from V and 0 bases from J, with 8 bases in between. Looked up from germline, CDR1 is DFQATT and CDR2 is SNEGSKA (reference sequence). In nucleotides, the CDR3 is TGCAGTGCTAGGCGGGGGCCGAACACCGGGGAGCTGTTTTTT. This translates into CSARRGPNTGELFF.

There are a few counts of this clonotype. As DNA, the CDR3 is TGTGCCAGCACCGAGCGGGGGTCCCCCAATGAGCAGTTCTTC. Encoded protein: CASTERGSPNEQFF. The rearrangement joins TRBV2 to TRBJ2-1, with 8 bases lining up with TRBD2. Germline V CDR1 and CDR2: SNHLY, FYNNEI. There are 14 residues in the CDR3. V trimming: 7 bases; J trimming: 6 bases; junction bases outside the gene matches: 8.

Many counts were recorded for this clonotype. This rearrangement joins TRBV7-8 to TRBJ2-3, with 7 bases aligning to TRBD1. This CDR3 is 15 amino acids long. Germline CDR1 and CDR2: SGHVS and FQNEAQ. Trimming took 6 bases from V and 0 from J; bases not matched to a gene: 6. The CDR3 reads CASSSGGSSTDTQYF. In DNA form, the CDR3 reads TGTGCCAGCAGTTCAGGGGGATCTAGCACAGATACGCAGTATTTT. Looking up the rest from reference TRBV7-8 and TRBJ2-3 gives the full variable domain: GAGVSQSPRYKVAKRGQDVALRCDPISGHVSLFWYQQALGQGPEFLTYFQNEAQLDKSGLPSDRFFAERPEGSVSTLKIQRTQQEDSAVYLCASSSGGSSTDTQYFGPGTRLTVL.

At least ten counts were recorded for this clonotype. V usage is TRBV20-1 and J usage is TRBJ1-2; no clear D. V shed 4 bases and J shed 4 bases, with 10 bases lying between them. This CDR3 has 12 residues. Germline V lookup: CDR1 DFQATT, CDR2 SNEGSKA (reference sequence). CDR3 region: CSAKSIFYGYTF. The CDR3 nucleotides read TGCAGTGCTAAATCAATCTTCTATGGCTACACCTTC.

This sequence joins TRBV5-1 and TRBJ1-4; TRBD1 matches 7 bases. Germline V CDR1 and CDR2: SGHRS, YFSETQ. V gave up 3 bases and J gave up 5 bases; unmatched junction bases: 4. This CDR3 contains 14 residues. The CDR3 loop reads CASSSGQFNEKLFF. The CDR3 bases are TGCGCCAGCAGCTCGGGACAGTTCAATGAAAAACTGTTTTTT.

There are many counts of this clonotype. The rearrangement links TRBV3-1 to TRBJ1-4; 7 bases align to TRBD1. The CDR3 has 15 residues. Germline V gives CDR1 LGHDT, CDR2 YNNKEL (reference sequence). V was pared by 5 bases and J by 8 bases, with 11 bases of the junction left unmatched. This chain's CDR3 is CASSAETVQGEKLFF. CDR3 nucleotide sequence: TGTGCCAGCAGCGCTGAGACAGTACAGGGGGAAAAACTGTTTTTT.

This clonotype was seen many times. This sequence joins TRBV7-9 and TRBJ1-3, with unresolved D. Germline values: CDR1 SEHNR, CDR2 FQNEAQ (reference sequence). CDR3 length equals 14 residues. V lost 3 bases to trimming and J lost 5 bases, with 11 bases between them. For the CDR3, the DNA is TGTGCCAGCAGCTTGTCTCCCTTGCGAAACACCATATATTTT. Translated: CASSLSPLRNTIYF.

On this clonotype: Likely a read error: the CDR3 ends without its conserved phenylalanine or tryptophan. The chain has TRBV20-1 and TRBJ2-1, with TRBD2 identical over 9 bases. CDR1 and CDR2 (germline): DFQATT, SNEGSKA (reference sequence). V shed 1 base, J shed 0 bases, and the junction held 7 bases outside the gene matches. This CDR3 contains 17 residues. The CDR3 here is CSARGLADSGSYNEQFS. CDR3 in DNA: TGCAGTGCTAGAGGACTAGCGGACTCCGGCTCCTACAATGAGCAGTTCTCC.

This clonotype has ten or more counts. The rearrangement links TRBV6-5 to TRBJ1-1; D not resolved. The CDR3 extends over 14 amino acids. Germline CDR1 and CDR2: MNHEY and SVGAGI. V was pared by 0 bases and J by 11 bases, with 16 bases between. This CDR3 is CASSYSPGSKAAFF. Written as DNA, the CDR3 is TGTGCCAGCAGTTACTCTCCCGGATCCAAAGCGGCTTTCTTT.

The chain joins TRBV4-1 to TRBJ2-6; D is uncertain. V lost 1 base, J lost 0 bases, and 19 bases lay in between. The CDR3 has 20 residues. Germline CDR1 MGHRA, CDR2 YSYEKL. The CDR3 here is CASSQGAWVPASSGANVLTF. In nucleotides, the CDR3 is TGCGCCAGCAGCCAAGGGGCGTGGGTGCCAGCCTCCTCTGGGGCCAACGTCCTGACTTTC.

This clonotype showed up many times. The V and J genes are TRBV7-2 and TRBJ2-1; 9 bases line up with TRBD2. The CDR3 has 17 amino acids. The germline V gene encodes CDR1 SGHTA and CDR2 FQGNSA. Germline trimming cut 0 bases from V and 11 bases from J; bases unmatched to any gene: 14. The CDR3 here is CASSLAQAGGAAIKQFF. As DNA, the CDR3 is TGTGCCAGCAGCTTAGCGCAAGCGGGGGGCGCCGCTATCAAGCAGTTCTTC.